The clone carrying this TCR beta chain was detected a few times. Its target is not known. From RNA transcripts, TCR beta CDR3 regions were amplified. A set of HTBI primers served as the primers for a first-round RT-PCR of the TCR CDR3. TCRdb used MiXCR to reprocess the multiplex PCR reads, holding one entry per CDR3 protein. Altogether about 720,000 distinct CDR3 sequences are present, about 17% being singletons, with the ten largest covering around 15%. The data derive from a study of T cells in Graves' hyperthyroidism and ophthalmopathy. Across the study: Upon initial diagnosis and before any treatment, peripheral blood was collected. Study-level points and caveats: Median prediction lead before ophthalmopathy onset was around 6.9 months with the model.

Germline CDR1 and CDR2: DFQATT and SNEGSKA (reference sequence). Trimming cost V 1 base and J 5 bases, with 17 bases left between them. The CDR3 length is 15 residues. The clonotype comes from a woman aged 45-60 years with Graves' hyperthyroidism that later progressed to Graves' ophthalmopathy. Sequencing input: blood. The V gene is TRBV20-1, the J gene TRBJ1-1; possible D gene TRBD1, 6 bases. The CDR3 is CSARAPGHPGTEAFF. As DNA, the CDR3 is TGCAGTGCTAGAGCCCCGGGACACCCGGGGACTGAAGCTTTCTTT.